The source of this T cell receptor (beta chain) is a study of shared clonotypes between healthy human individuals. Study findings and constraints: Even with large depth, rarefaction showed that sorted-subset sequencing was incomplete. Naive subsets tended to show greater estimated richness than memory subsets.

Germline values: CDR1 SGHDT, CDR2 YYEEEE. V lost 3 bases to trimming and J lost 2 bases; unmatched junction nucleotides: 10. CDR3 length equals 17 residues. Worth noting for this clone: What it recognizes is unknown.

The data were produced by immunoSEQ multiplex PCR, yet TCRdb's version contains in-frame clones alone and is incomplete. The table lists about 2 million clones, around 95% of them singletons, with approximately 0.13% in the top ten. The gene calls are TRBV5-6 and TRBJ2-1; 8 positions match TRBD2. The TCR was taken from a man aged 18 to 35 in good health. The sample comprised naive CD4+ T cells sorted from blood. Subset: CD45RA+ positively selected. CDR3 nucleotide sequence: TGTGCCAGCAGCTGGGGAATACTAGCGGAGACCTACAATGAGCAGTTCTTC. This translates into CASSWGILAETYNEQFF. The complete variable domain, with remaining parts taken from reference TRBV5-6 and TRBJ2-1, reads DAGVTQSPTHLIKTRGQQVTLRCSPKSGHDTVSWYQQALGQGPQFIFQYYEEEERQRGNFPDRFSGHQFPNYSSELNVNALLLGDSALYLCASSWGILAETYNEQFFGPGTRLTVL.